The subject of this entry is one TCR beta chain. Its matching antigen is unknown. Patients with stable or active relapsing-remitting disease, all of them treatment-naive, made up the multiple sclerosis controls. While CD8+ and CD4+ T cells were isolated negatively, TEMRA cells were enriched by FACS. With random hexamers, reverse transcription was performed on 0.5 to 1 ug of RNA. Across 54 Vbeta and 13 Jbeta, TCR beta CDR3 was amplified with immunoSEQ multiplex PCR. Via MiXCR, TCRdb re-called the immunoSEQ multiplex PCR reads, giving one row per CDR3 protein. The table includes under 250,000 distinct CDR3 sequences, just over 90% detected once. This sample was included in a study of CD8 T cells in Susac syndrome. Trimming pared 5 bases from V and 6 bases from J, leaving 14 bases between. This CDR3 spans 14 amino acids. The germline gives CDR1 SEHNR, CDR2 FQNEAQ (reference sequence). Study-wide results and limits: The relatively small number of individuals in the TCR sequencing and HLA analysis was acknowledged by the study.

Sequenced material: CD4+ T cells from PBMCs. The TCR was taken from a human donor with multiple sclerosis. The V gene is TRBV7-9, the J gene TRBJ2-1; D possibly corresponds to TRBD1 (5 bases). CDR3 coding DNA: TGTGCCAGCAGCCAAATTTCAGGGTCCAATGAGCAGTTCTTC. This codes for CASSQISGSNEQFF.